These 5 T cell receptor beta chains originate from one sample sequenced in a study of shared clonotypes between healthy human individuals (dated by TCRdb to the early 2020s). Receptor amplification or capture employed the immunoSEQ multiplex PCR assay. Sourced from immuneACCESS, this table was stored by TCRdb with only in-frame sequences that have V and J called. A share of the clones is absent; for the studies checked, an unresolved V gene accounts for under half, and the remainder has no known explanation. Counted in this sample were over 2 million clones; 85% to 95% of them appeared once. Around 0.4% of the sample goes to the ten largest clones. Sequencing was carried out using naive CD4+ T cells from PBMCs. The label giving this sample's cell subset or site can be read as: CD45RA+ positively selected. The receptor source for this set is a man aged 18-30 years in good health. Some clones in this sample may be carry-over from other donors' samples.

The chain combines TRBV18 with TRBJ2-3, with a weak D call TRBD1 (5 bases). The germline V gene encodes CDR1 KGHSH and CDR2 LQKENI. The CDR3 contains 13 residues. The V and J ends lost 4 bases and 4 bases respectively, with 9 bases between them. The CDR3 DNA sequence: TGTGCCAGCTCACGTGCGACAGCAGATACGCAGTATTTT. Residues: CASSRATADTQYF. The complete variable domain, with remaining parts taken from reference TRBV18 and TRBJ2-3, reads NAGVMQNPRHLVRRRGQEARLRCSPMKGHSHVYWYRQLPEEGLKFMVYLQKENIIDESGMPKERFSAEFPKEGPSILRIQQVVRGDSAAYFCASSRATADTQYFGPGTRLTVL.

The V gene is TRBV6-5, the J gene TRBJ1-2, with a possible D match to TRBD1 (6 bases). Trimming removed 5 bases at V and 4 bases at J, with 14 bases between. CDR3 length: 14 residues. The germline V gene encodes CDR1 MNHEY and CDR2 SVGAGI. The CDR3 reads CASSLQGPTYGYTF. The CDR3 bases are TGTGCCAGCAGTCTCCAGGGGCCCACCTATGGCTACACCTTC.

The J gene is TRBJ2-5, the V gene TRBV5-1; 7 positions agree with TRBD2. V was pared by 4 bases and J by 1 base, with 10 bases of the junction left unmatched. CDR3 size: 16 residues. Germline CDR1 and CDR2: SGHRS and YFSETQ. The CDR3 nucleotides read TGCGCCAGCAGCCCCCATTGGGGGAGGGCCCAAGAGACCCAGTACTTC. The encoded protein is CASSPHWGRAQETQYF.

V gene TRBV5-8 combines with J gene TRBJ1-5; weak D call: TRBD1 (5 bases). This CDR3 has 15 residues. Trimming removed 3 bases at V and 1 base at J, with 11 bases between. In germline, CDR1 is SGHTS, CDR2 YDEGEE. The chain's CDR3 is CASSSRGGSNQPQHF. The CDR3 coding sequence is TGTGCCAGCAGCTCTAGGGGAGGCAGCAATCAGCCCCAGCATTTT.

The chain carries TRBV28 and TRBJ2-7; 7 bases are a match to TRBD1. The CDR3 is 14 amino acids. After removal of 7 bases from V and 1 base from J, the junction contained 7 bases not matched to a gene. Per the germline V gene, CDR1 is MDHEN and CDR2 is SYDVKM. CDR3 bases: TGTGCCAGCAACTGGGTCAGGGGGTCCTACGAGCAGTACTTC. It encodes CASNWVRGSYEQYF.